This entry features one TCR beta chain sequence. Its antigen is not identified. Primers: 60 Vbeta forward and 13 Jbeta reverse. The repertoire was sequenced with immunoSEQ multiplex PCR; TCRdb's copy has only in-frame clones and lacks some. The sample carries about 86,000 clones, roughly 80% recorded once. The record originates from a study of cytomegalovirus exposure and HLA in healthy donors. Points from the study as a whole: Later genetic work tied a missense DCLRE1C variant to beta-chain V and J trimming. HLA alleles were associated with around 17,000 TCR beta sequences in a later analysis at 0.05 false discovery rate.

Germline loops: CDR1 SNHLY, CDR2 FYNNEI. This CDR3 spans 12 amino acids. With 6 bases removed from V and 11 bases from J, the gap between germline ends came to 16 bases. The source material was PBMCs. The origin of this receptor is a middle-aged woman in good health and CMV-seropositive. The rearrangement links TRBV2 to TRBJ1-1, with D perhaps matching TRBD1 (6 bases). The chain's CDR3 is CASRTGNLEAFF. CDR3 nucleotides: TGTGCCAGCAGAACAGGGAACTTGGAGGCTTTCTTT.